This T cell receptor (beta chain) emerged from a study of cytomegalovirus exposure and HLA in healthy donors. PCR employed 60 Vbeta and 13 Jbeta primers. As processed by the authors: As a later analysis found, there were approximately 80 million unique TCR beta chains, of which roughly 11 million were shared. Produced via immunoSEQ multiplex PCR; TCRdb's table is partial and in-frame only. V and J calls and clone size come straight from that table; D and trimming were deduced from the DNA. The sample lists fewer than 80,000 clones, roughly 70% occurring once. The CDR3 has 15 amino acids. CDR1 is SGHVS, CDR2 FQNEAQ, per germline. V shed 2 bases and J shed 4 bases, with 14 bases lying between them.

This TCR was recovered from a middle-aged man in good health and CMV-seropositive. The chain is built from TRBV7-8 and TRBJ1-1, with D possibly TRBD1 on 5 matching bases. Sample: PBMCs. The CDR3 region is CASSLLRGLGTEAFF. CDR3 sequence (DNA): TGTGCCAGCAGCTTATTACGGGGGTTAGGCACTGAAGCTTTCTTT.